This TCR beta chain was observed in a study of Ad26.COV2.S vaccination and SARS-CoV-2 variants. Study-wide points: Breadth, reportedly substantial, characterized the spike-specific CD8+ and CD4+ T cell responses after vaccination.

In regard to this clone: Its antigen is currently unknown.

Treatment: some 19 received Ad26.COV2.S at low or high dose, single or two shots; roughly five received placebo; per-sample allocation not given. Sampling occurred on day 63 after the first vaccine or placebo injection. What was given as vaccine was an Ad26 vector encoding Wuhan-strain SARS-CoV-2 spike. Sequenced by immunoSEQ multiplex PCR; TCRdb stores in-frame clones only, minus some. Among some 460,000 clones listed, roughly nine tenths were seen once. Here the sequenced sample was peripheral blood, taken in a trial of Ad26.COV2.S vaccine versus placebo. The source is a person aged 18-60 years who received the Ad26.COV2.S COVID-19 vaccine or a placebo.

CDR3 sequence: CASSYREDGELFF. CDR3 DNA sequence: TGTGCCAGCAGTTACAGGGAGGACGGGGAGCTGTTTTTT. The V and J genes are TRBV6-5 and TRBJ2-2, with D maybe TRBD2 (6 bases). CDR1 is MNHEY, CDR2 SVGAGI, per germline. The CDR3 totals 13 residues. V was clipped by 2 bases and J by 7 bases, with 8 bases between them.